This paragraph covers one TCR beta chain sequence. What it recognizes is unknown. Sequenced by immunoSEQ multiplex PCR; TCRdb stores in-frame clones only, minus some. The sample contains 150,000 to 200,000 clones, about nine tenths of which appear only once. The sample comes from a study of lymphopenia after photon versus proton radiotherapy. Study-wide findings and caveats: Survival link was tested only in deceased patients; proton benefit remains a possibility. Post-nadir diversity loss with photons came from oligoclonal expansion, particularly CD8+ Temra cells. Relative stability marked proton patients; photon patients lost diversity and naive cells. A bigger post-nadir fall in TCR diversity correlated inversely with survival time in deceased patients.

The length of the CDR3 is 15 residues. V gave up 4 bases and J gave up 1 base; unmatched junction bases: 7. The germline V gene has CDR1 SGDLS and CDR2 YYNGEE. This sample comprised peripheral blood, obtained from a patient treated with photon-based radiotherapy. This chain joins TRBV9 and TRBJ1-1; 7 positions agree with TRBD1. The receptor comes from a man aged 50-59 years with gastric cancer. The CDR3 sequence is CASSPSTGRNTEAFF. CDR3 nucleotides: TGTGCCAGCAGCCCGTCGACAGGGAGGAACACTGAAGCTTTCTTT.